Below are 28 T cell receptor beta chains sequenced from a single sample in a study of shared clonotypes between healthy human individuals. Some clones are missing from TCRdb's copy, which holds only in-frame ones; the method was immunoSEQ multiplex PCR. The sample yields fewer than 550,000 clones, 75% to 80% seen once. Sequenced: PBMCs. The origin of the receptors is a middle-aged woman in good health. Some clones in this sample may be carry-over from other donors' samples.

The chain has TRBV19 and TRBJ2-5; a weak D match, TRBD2 (6 bases). Trimming removed 5 bases at V and 5 bases at J, with 18 bases between. The CDR3 contains 15 residues. Germline CDR1 is LNHDA and CDR2 is SQIVND (reference sequence). As DNA, the CDR3 is TGTGCCAGTAGTCCAAGGACTAATAGTGGGGAGACCCAGTACTTC. Its protein is CASSPRTNSGETQYF.

V usage is TRBV4-2 and J usage is TRBJ2-7, with 7 bases that match TRBD2. Germline lookup yields CDR1 LGHNA and CDR2 YNFKEQ. J gave up 3 bases and V 0 bases, and 5 bases lay outside the gene matches. This CDR3 contains 15 residues. CDR3 protein: CASSQESSGGYEQYF. The CDR3 nucleotides read TGTGCCAGCAGCCAAGAAAGCTCGGGGGGCTACGAGCAGTACTTC.

About this clone itself: The same CDR3 arises from other DNA sequences in this sample as well. This chain links TRBV6-4 with TRBJ2-1; TRBD2 agrees at 10 bases. The ends lost 0 bases at V and 3 bases at J; junction bases unmatched: 2. Germline-derived CDR1 and CDR2 are MRHNA and SNTAGT. This CDR3 has 16 amino acids. CDR3 sequence (DNA): TGTGCCAGCAGTGACTCGGCTAGCGGGGGCTACAATGAGCAGTTCTTC. Amino acids: CASSDSASGGYNEQFF.

The CDR3 loop reads CASSLFGGDAYEQYF. CDR3 DNA sequence: TGTGCCAGCAGCTTGTTTGGGGGTGACGCCTACGAGCAGTACTTC. The V and J genes are TRBV5-5 and TRBJ2-7; D possibly matches TRBD1 or TRBD2 (5 bases each). Looked up from germline, CDR1 is SGHKS and CDR2 is YYEKEE (reference sequence). The CDR3 is made up of 15 amino acids. The V end lost 1 base, the J end lost 2 bases, and 13 bases lay between the germline ends.

The chain is built from TRBV6-1 and TRBJ2-2; D is perhaps TRBD2 (5 bases). The germline V gene encodes CDR1 MNHNS and CDR2 SASEGT. Deletions cut 1 base from V and 6 bases from J, with 9 bases between. The CDR3 runs to 14 residues. CDR3: CASSEVGGPGELFF. Written as DNA, the CDR3 is TGTGCCAGCAGTGAAGTCGGAGGCCCCGGGGAGCTGTTTTTT.

This clone has a single count. The chain combines TRBV28 with TRBJ2-7, with 10 nucleotides matching TRBD2. CDR3 length: 15 residues. The germline V gene has CDR1 MDHEN and CDR2 SYDVKM. Trimming removed 2 bases from V and 6 bases from J; junction bases left unmatched: 7. Here the CDR3 reads CASSLDLAGVAEQYF. The CDR3 nucleotides read TGTGCCAGCAGTTTAGACCTAGCGGGAGTTGCCGAGCAGTACTTC.

The chain recombines TRBV11-2 with TRBJ2-5; TRBD2 is a possible D gene (6 bases). Germline V gene sequence: CDR1 SGHAT, CDR2 FQNNGV. Trimming took off 2 bases at V and 5 bases at J, with 12 bases between the two ends. The CDR3 has 14 amino acids. This CDR3 reads CASSLIRLVETQYF. The CDR3 DNA sequence: TGTGCCAGCAGCTTAATTCGACTAGTTGAGACCCAGTACTTC.

This sequence joins TRBV19 and TRBJ1-4; a possible D gene is TRBD1 (5 bases). V was cut by 4 bases and J by 6 bases, with 15 bases left in between. The CDR3 consists of 15 residues. Germline V gene data show CDR1 as LNHDA and CDR2 as SQIVND (reference sequence). The CDR3 DNA sequence: TGTGCCAGTAGTAGGGGGGGGAATCGTGATGAAAAACTGTTTTTT. This sequence encodes CASSRGGNRDEKLFF. Based on the CDR3 plus reference TRBV19 and TRBJ1-4, the full variable domain is DGGITQSPKYLFRKEGQNVTLSCEQNLNHDAMYWYRQDPGQGLRLIYYSQIVNDFQKGDIAEGYSVSREKKESFPLTVTSAQKNPTAFYLCASSRGGNRDEKLFFGSGTQLSVL.

The chain joins TRBV27 to TRBJ2-2; weak D call: TRBD1 (5 bases). Germline CDR1 reads MNHEY; CDR2 reads SMNVEV (reference sequence). This CDR3 is built from 16 residues. The V end lost 1 base, the J end lost 0 bases, and 9 bases lay between the germline ends. CDR3 in amino acids: CASSLFSRANTGELFF. CDR3 sequence (DNA): TGTGCCAGCAGTTTATTTTCCAGGGCGAACACCGGGGAGCTGTTTTTT.

The gene calls are TRBV28 and TRBJ1-5; D remains ambiguous. This CDR3 region has 14 residues. Germline assignment: CDR1 MDHEN and CDR2 SYDVKM. The V end lost 2 bases, the J end lost 1 base, and 6 bases lay between the germline ends. CDR3 protein: CASSLRPSNQPQHF. CDR3 bases: TGTGCCAGCAGTTTAAGGCCAAGCAATCAGCCCCAGCATTTT.

This clone has only one observation. The chain joins TRBV27 to TRBJ2-3; TRBD1 is a possible D gene (5 bases). Germline loops: CDR1 MNHEY, CDR2 SMNVEV (reference sequence). The CDR3 has 14 residues. The ends were cut back, 5 bases at V and 2 bases at J, with 11 bases in the middle. The CDR3 nucleotides are TGTGCCAGCAGTACAACAGGTTACACAGATACGCAGTATTTT. Residues: CASSTTGYTDTQYF.

This chain uses TRBV6-5 with TRBJ2-5; D remains unclear. From germline, CDR1 is MNHEY and CDR2 SVGAGI. V was clipped by 5 bases and J by 3 bases, with 7 bases between them. This CDR3 contains 12 residues. CDR3 nucleotide sequence: TGTGCCAGCAGTAACCGCGAAGAGACCCAGTACTTC. It codes for CASSNREETQYF.

This chain connects TRBV28 to TRBJ2-7, with 7 positions matching TRBD1. The CDR3 covers 15 residues. V shed 3 bases, J shed 2 bases, and the junction held 7 bases outside the gene matches. The germline V gene encodes CDR1 MDHEN and CDR2 SYDVKM. The CDR3 bases are TGTGCCAGCAGTTTGGAGGACAGGCGTACCTACGAGCAGTACTTC. Its protein product is CASSLEDRRTYEQYF.

This rearrangement joins TRBV6-6 to TRBJ1-2, with 7 bases that match TRBD1. V dropped 7 bases and J dropped 3; count of bases not matched to a gene: 11. The CDR3 is 15 amino acids. In germline, CDR1 is MNHNY, CDR2 SVGAGI (reference sequence). The CDR3 DNA sequence: TGTGCCAGCAATCTACAGGGGTTTCAACACTATGGCTACACCTTC. Amino acids: CASNLQGFQHYGYTF.

The rearrangement links TRBV28 to TRBJ2-5; TRBD2 is a possible D gene (6 bases). Germline CDR1 is MDHEN and CDR2 is SYDVKM. Trimming pared 2 bases from V and 7 bases from J, leaving 11 bases between. The CDR3 has 13 residues. The CDR3 DNA is TGTGCCAGCAGTTTAACTAGCAAAGGGACCCAGTACTTC. Amino acids: CASSLTSKGTQYF.

The chain combines TRBV25-1 with TRBJ1-1; D is perhaps TRBD1 (6 bases). Per the germline V gene, CDR1 is MGHDK and CDR2 is SYGVNS. The CDR3 covers 18 residues. The V gene lost 1 base and the J gene lost 0 bases, with 18 bases spanning the gap. The CDR3 DNA reads TGTGCCAGCAGTGAATGGGGGCTGGGTTGGGGGTTGAACACTGAAGCTTTCTTT. Protein product: CASSEWGLGWGLNTEAFF.

The gene calls are TRBV7-2 and TRBJ2-3, with 7 nucleotides matching TRBD2. V trimming: 4 bases; J trimming: 7 bases; junction bases outside the gene matches: 2. Germline V gives CDR1 SGHTA, CDR2 FQGNSA. The CDR3 totals 12 residues. In nucleotides, the CDR3 is TGTGCCAGCAGCTCCGGGGGGTATACGCAGTATTTT. Protein: CASSSGGYTQYF.

This clone was recorded once. This sequence joins TRBV6-1 and TRBJ1-5, with D unresolved. Trimming pared 0 bases from V and 0 bases from J, leaving 9 bases between. This CDR3 is 16 amino acids long. From germline, CDR1 is MNHNS and CDR2 SASEGT. The CDR3 nucleotides read TGTGCCAGCAGTGAAGCGCAGTACGGTAGCAATCAGCCCCAGCATTTT. This encodes CASSEAQYGSNQPQHF.

Comment on this clone: A much larger clone differs by one base, so this may be a read error. The chain recombines TRBV5-6 with TRBJ1-5, with 9 nucleotides matching TRBD1. Germline trimming cut 4 bases from V and 5 bases from J; bases unmatched to any gene: 1. The CDR3 length is 13 residues. Germline V gives CDR1 SGHDT, CDR2 YYEEEE. The DNA of the CDR3 is TGTGCCAGCAGCCGGACAGGGGATCAGCCCCAGCATTTT. Amino acid sequence: CASSRTGDQPQHF.

Points on this clone: This may arise from a read error, as a much more abundant clone is one base away. Distinct nucleotide sequences in the sample also encode this CDR3. The genes are TRBV5-6 and TRBJ2-7; D gene unclear. V lost 0 bases and J lost 3, with 4 bases in between. The CDR3 is made up of 12 amino acids. Germline-derived CDR1 and CDR2 are SGHDT and YYEEEE. The CDR3 region has the DNA TGTGCCAGCAGCTTGGACGGCTACGAGCAGTACTTC. This translates into CASSLDGYEQYF.

J is TRBJ2-3 and V is TRBV11-3; a weak D match, TRBD1 (5 bases). V was cut by 5 bases and J by 8 bases, with 11 bases left in between. The CDR3 contains 12 residues. Germline values: CDR1 SGHNT, CDR2 YENEEA. Here the CDR3 DNA reads TGTGCCAGCAGCCCCCGCCAGGGTACGCAGTATTTT. This encodes CASSPRQGTQYF.

In its sample, this clone was seen once. This same CDR3 is encoded by further DNA sequences in the sample. The rearrangement links TRBV28 to TRBJ1-5; TRBD1 matches 11 bases. The CDR3 totals 15 residues. Trimming removed 3 bases from V and 6 bases from J; junction bases left unmatched: 4. CDR1 and CDR2 (germline): MDHEN, SYDVKM. CDR3 DNA sequence: TGTGCCAGCAGTTTCCGGACAGGGGGCAGTCAGCCCCAGCATTTT. Amino acid sequence: CASSFRTGGSQPQHF.

The chain carries TRBV28 and TRBJ1-1; 9 nucleotides line up with TRBD1. CDR1 is MDHEN and CDR2 is SYDVKM in the germline V gene. V shed 2 bases and J 5 bases; nucleotides not matched to a gene: 6. CDR3 length: 15 amino acids. CDR3 protein: CASSLGTGSVTEAFF. In nucleotides, the CDR3 is TGTGCCAGCAGTTTAGGGACAGGGTCTGTAACTGAAGCTTTCTTT. The variable domain in full, completed from reference TRBV28 and TRBJ1-1, reads DVKVTQSSRYLVKRTGEKVFLECVQDMDHENMFWYRQDPGLGLRLIYFSYDVKMKEKGDIPEGYSVSREKKERFSLILESASTNQTSMYLCASSLGTGSVTEAFFGQGTRLTVV.

Concerning this clone itself: At one of its ends the junction is not consistent with the germline gene, which may arise from a read error. The chain combines TRBV7-7 with TRBJ2-1, with TRBD1 as a possible D gene (5 bases). In germline, CDR1 is SSHAT, CDR2 FNYEAQ (reference sequence). This CDR3 comprises 15 residues. The CDR3 sequence: CASSLRPGFYNEQFF. The DNA for the CDR3 is TGTGCTAGCAGCTTAAGGCCAGGGTTTTACAATGAGCAGTTCTTC.

This chain connects TRBV5-1 to TRBJ2-7; the D is unclear. The CDR3 is made up of 12 amino acids. Germline CDR1 and CDR2: SGHRS and YFSETQ. Trimming pared 10 bases from V and 0 bases from J, leaving 11 bases between. The CDR3 loop reads CASRVSSYEQYF. As DNA, the CDR3 is TGCGCCTCCCGGGTGAGCTCCTACGAGCAGTACTTC.

The V and J genes are TRBV5-1 and TRBJ2-5, with 10 positions matching TRBD2. Per germline, CDR1 SGHRS and CDR2 YFSETQ. There are 16 residues in the CDR3. After removal of 0 bases from V and 2 bases from J, the junction contained 4 bases not matched to a gene. CDR3 nucleotides: TGCGCCAGCAGCTTGGCGGCTAGCGGGAGTCAAGAGACCCAGTACTTC. Protein: CASSLAASGSQETQYF.

The chain links TRBV9 to TRBJ2-1; maybe TRBD2 (6 bases). This CDR3 is 16 amino acids long. Germline CDR1 SGDLS, CDR2 YYNGEE. V shed 0 bases and J shed 8 bases, with 18 bases lying between them. CDR3 residues: CASSVGAGRSIDEQFF. The CDR3 DNA reads as TGTGCCAGCAGCGTAGGGGCGGGACGGAGTATAGATGAGCAGTTCTTC.

This clone has just one count. The chain links TRBV6-5 to TRBJ2-2; D ambiguous. CDR1 and CDR2 from the germline V gene are MNHEY and SVGAGI. The CDR3 runs 13 residues. V shed 7 bases and J shed 4 bases, with 10 bases lying between them. CDR3 nucleotides: TGTGCCAGCACCTTACGGGTCACCGGGGAGCTGTTTTTT. As protein: CASTLRVTGELFF.